Sequencing of this T cell receptor beta chain was carried out in a study of T cell responses to AZD1222 COVID-19 vaccine. The table came from immunoSEQ multiplex PCR; TCRdb's copy has only in-frame clones and leaves some out. The profile covers more than 140,000 clones, with around 88% appearing a single time and around 2.3% taken by the ten largest. Here the sequenced sample was peripheral blood, taken on day 0 of AZD1222 vaccination. This clonotype was sampled from an adult in good health.

The CDR3 bases are TGTGCCAGCAGTTTTGGGGGTGGCTACACCTTC. Protein product: CASSFGGGYTF. The rearrangement joins TRBV28 to TRBJ1-2, with TRBD1 as a possible D gene (5 bases). The CDR3 consists of 11 residues. Trimming removed 3 bases from V and 7 bases from J, with 6 bases in between. Germline-derived CDR1 and CDR2 are MDHEN and SYDVKM.